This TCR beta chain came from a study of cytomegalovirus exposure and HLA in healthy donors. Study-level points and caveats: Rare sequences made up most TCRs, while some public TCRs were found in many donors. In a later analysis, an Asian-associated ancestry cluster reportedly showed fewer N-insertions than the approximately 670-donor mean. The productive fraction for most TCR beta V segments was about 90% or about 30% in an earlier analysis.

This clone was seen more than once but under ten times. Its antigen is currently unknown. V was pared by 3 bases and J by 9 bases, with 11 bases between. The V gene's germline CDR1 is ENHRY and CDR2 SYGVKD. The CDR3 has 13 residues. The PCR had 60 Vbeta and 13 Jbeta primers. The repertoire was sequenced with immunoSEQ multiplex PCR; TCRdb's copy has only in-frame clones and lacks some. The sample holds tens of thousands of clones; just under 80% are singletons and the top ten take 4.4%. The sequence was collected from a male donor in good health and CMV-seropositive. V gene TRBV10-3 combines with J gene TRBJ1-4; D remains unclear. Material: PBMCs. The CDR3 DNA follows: TGTGCCATCAGTGACCCAAGCGCCCAAAAACTGTTTTTT. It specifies CAISDPSAQKLFF.